The sequence of this T cell receptor beta chain was determined in a study of cytomegalovirus exposure and HLA in healthy donors. The PCR ran on 60 Vbeta and 13 Jbeta primers. Sequencing was performed with immunoSEQ multiplex PCR; in TCRdb, only in-frame clones are kept and a portion is missing. The sample consists of over 85,000 clones, 83% of them appearing once. CDR3 length: 14 amino acids. Germline CDR1 is SGHRS and CDR2 is YFSETQ. Trimming took 5 bases from V and 1 from J, leaving 12 bases between them. General study results and limits: Reportedly, a later analysis found an Asian-associated ancestry cluster had fewer N-insertions than the roughly 670-donor mean.

The sample holds a few counts of this clone. Antigen specificity is unknown. Sequencing was performed on PBMCs. The rearrangement uses TRBV5-1 and TRBJ1-1; tentative D call: TRBD1 (6 bases). This receptor was taken from a man aged 35-49 years in good health and CMV-seronegative. CDR3 in DNA: TGCGCCAGCAGAGGGGGTCAGGGGAACACTGAAGCTTTCTTT. Protein product: CASRGGQGNTEAFF.